The entry below gives a single TCR beta chain sequence along with its context. Its antigen is unknown. These data are taken from a study of graft-versus-host responses after intestinal transplantation. Turning to the study itself: Those transplanted obtained multivisceral, liver-intestinal, or isolated intestinal grafts. Anti-thymocyte globulin induction, then tacrolimus and steroids for about three years, went to all recipients.

Study-wide results and limits: Recipient bone marrow held GvH clones, some seen earlier in ileum or blood. Patients with graft-donor T cell macrochimerism had high graft-versus-host to host-versus-graft clonal ratios in allografts.

Some clones are missing from TCRdb's copy, which holds only in-frame ones; the method was immunoSEQ multiplex PCR. The sample holds around 90,000 clones; about nine tenths are singletons and the top ten take roughly 0.069%. The CDR3 is 13 amino acids. The germline CDR1 and CDR2 sequences are SEHNR and FQNEAQ (reference sequence). With 4 bases removed from V and 2 bases from J, the gap between germline ends came to 5 bases. This clonotype was sampled from a human donor who was the organ donor for an intestinal transplant. The chain has TRBV7-9 and TRBJ2-2; D remains unclear. The sequencing used unstimulated CD8+ T cells sorted from spleen or lymph node cells, collected before transplant. The CDR3 loop is CASSSVNTGELFF. CDR3 nucleotide sequence: TGTGCCAGCAGCTCGGTAAACACCGGGGAGCTGTTTTTT.